A single sample gave rise to the 8 T cell receptor beta chains below, sequenced in a study of cytomegalovirus exposure and HLA in healthy donors. PCR primers comprised 60 Vbeta and 13 Jbeta primers. The method was immunoSEQ multiplex PCR; TCRdb's version includes in-frame clones alone and lacks a portion of them. The table has some 130,000 clones, around 70% seen once. Source material: PBMCs. The receptors were gathered from a woman between 55 and 75 years old in good health and CMV-seropositive.

The chain combines TRBV5-6 with TRBJ2-1; 9 nucleotides match TRBD1. The CDR3 consists of 16 residues. With 4 bases clipped from V and 7 bases from J, the junction kept 12 bases outside the gene matches. CDR1 and CDR2 from the germline V gene are SGHDT and YYEEEE. In DNA form, the CDR3 reads TGTGCCAGCAGCCCAGCGACAGGGGGAAATTATAATGAGCAGTTCTTC. It is translated as CASSPATGGNYNEQFF.

The chain employs TRBV6-5 and TRBJ1-6; D ambiguous. The CDR3 loop spans 11 amino acids. Germline V gene data show CDR1 as MNHEY and CDR2 as SVGAGI. The germline V and J ends were trimmed by 6 bases and 12 bases, with 9 bases remaining between them. The CDR3 loop reads CASSSGGPLHF. The CDR3 bases are TGTGCCAGCAGCTCCGGAGGACCCCTCCACTTT.

In its sample, this clone was seen once. This chain connects TRBV6-1 to TRBJ1-1; unclear D gene. The CDR3 extends over 15 amino acids. CDR1 and CDR2 from the germline V gene are MNHNS and SASEGT. Trimming pared 6 bases from V and 2 bases from J, leaving 16 bases between. The CDR3 sequence is CASSPARSLNTEAFF. CDR3 coding DNA: TGTGCCAGCAGCCCCGCCCGCAGTCTTAACACTGAAGCTTTCTTT.

V and J are TRBV4-1 and TRBJ1-5; 9 bases map to TRBD1. V shed 4 bases, J shed 4 bases, and the junction held 17 bases outside the gene matches. Per the germline V gene, CDR1 is MGHRA and CDR2 is YSYEKL. The CDR3 runs 19 residues. The CDR3 DNA reads TGCGCCAGCAGCCCGCCAAAGGGACAGGGCGATTATGGGAATCAGCCCCAGCATTTT. Translating it yields CASSPPKGQGDYGNQPQHF.

The chain carries TRBV2 and TRBJ1-5; possibly TRBD1 for D (5 bases). The CDR3 contains 15 residues. V lost 5 bases and J lost 2, with 13 bases in between. The germline V gene encodes CDR1 SNHLY and CDR2 FYNNEI. CDR3 DNA: TGTGCCAGCAGTACCGACAGACCTCGCAATCAGCCCCAGCATTTT. As protein: CASSTDRPRNQPQHF.

This clone was counted a few times. The V call is TRBV5-1, the J call TRBJ1-2; D not resolved. This CDR3 contains 14 residues. Trimming removed 1 base at V and 2 bases at J, with 9 bases between. Germline V gives CDR1 SGHRS, CDR2 YFSETQ. The chain's CDR3 is CASSLTAVNYGYTF. The CDR3, as DNA: TGCGCCAGCAGCTTGACGGCGGTAAACTATGGCTACACCTTC.

The V and J genes are TRBV5-1 and TRBJ2-4, with D maybe TRBD2 (6 bases). V shed 5 bases and J shed 0 bases, with 12 bases lying between them. CDR1 and CDR2 (germline): SGHRS, YFSETQ. CDR3 size: 15 residues. The CDR3 nucleotides read TGCGCCAGCAGTAGCGGTGGGACAGCCAAAAACATTCAGTACTTC. This encodes CASSSGGTAKNIQYF.

This clone was recorded once. J is TRBJ1-1 and V is TRBV4-1; D ambiguous. Germline lookup yields CDR1 MGHRA and CDR2 YSYEKL. The CDR3 loop spans 13 amino acids. The germline V and J ends were trimmed by 4 bases and 1 base, with 7 bases remaining between them. In DNA, the CDR3 is TGCGCCAGCAGCCCCTCTTCGAACACTGAAGCTTTCTTT. Translated: CASSPSSNTEAFF.